The sequence of this T cell receptor beta chain was determined in a study of blood T cell repertoires in COVID-19 (dated by TCRdb to the early 2020s). Describing the broader study: Collaborator samples came from the United States, Italy and Spain and covered acute and convalescent phases of COVID-19. The material from the prospective study consisted of cDNA or gDNA derived from T cells, B-cell-depleted T cells, or PBMCs. The dataset comprised deeply sampled blood TCRbeta repertoires from subjects exposed to, actively infected with, or recovered from COVID-19. The repertoires were made available in a free public database intended to serve as a resource for research on the immune response to SARS-CoV-2. The samples were drawn from two sources: the first 160 participants of the ongoing ImmuneRACE study, and 950 to 1,500 subjects contributed by 6 global collaborators. The sample metadata nearly always contained a de-identified subject ID, COVID-19 status, age in years and sex. Where available, HLA class I and class II types were obtained from metadata supplied by the sample provider rather than from assay-based typing. The full study reports these points: How much clinical and demographic metadata was included differed by source and by participant, and the metadata was provided uncurated.

With respect to this clone: What antigen it recognizes has not been identified. Base qualities are not at hand, and no much larger clone is one base apart.

Participants in the prospective study were aged about 18 to 95 years, lived in 20 to 30 United States geographic areas, and enrolled through a virtual design. In the prospective study, cohorts were assigned on the basis of participant-reported clinical history obtained from a screening survey and a study questionnaire. In the prospective study, mobile phlebotomists collected whole blood, serum and a nasopharyngeal or oropharyngeal swab from each participant. Additional blood draws and questionnaires over an approximately 2-month period could optionally be provided by prospective study participants. Before DNA extraction, blood samples from the prospective study were shipped at room temperature or frozen. CDR1 KGHSH and CDR2 LQKENI are derived from the germline V gene. The CDR3 starts with the cysteine, ends with the phenylalanine, and has 14 residues. Only the CDR3 DNA stays, 42 bases, in frame from base 1. The junction carries 12 bases between V and J, which are trimmed by 3 bases and 4 bases respectively.

The immunoSEQ Assay, a bias-controlled multiplex PCR, was used to amplify TCRbeta CDR3 regions from genomic DNA. In the authors' own workflow: Nucleated cell counts per sample were estimated from amplification of reference gene primers within the assay. To quantify the absolute abundance of each unique TCRbeta CDR3 rearrangement, sequence reads were collapsed and filtered. For each sample, productive Simpson clonality was calculated by taking the square root of Simpson's diversity index across productive rearrangements. As stored in TCRdb, this immuneACCESS dataset retains in-frame rearrangements with V and J assigned. A fraction of the clones does not appear; measured against another copy, unresolved V genes explain less than half of the discrepancy, and the remainder lacks a known reason. V and J calls and clone size are those listed in that table; D and trimming were worked out from the DNA. This sample lists approximately 390,000 clones; around 90% were detected once. The ten largest clones represent around 2.1% of the sample.

The receptor chain draws on TRBV18 and TRBJ1-2; there is no confident call for the D gene. The sample taken for sequencing was PBMCs or T cells enriched from blood (not recorded which). The TCR was taken from a woman aged 40 to 50 with acute COVID-19. The CDR3 loop reads CASSPSGRAYGYTF. Read as DNA, the sequence is TGTGCCAGCTCACCGTCGGGGAGGGCCTATGGCTACACCTTC.